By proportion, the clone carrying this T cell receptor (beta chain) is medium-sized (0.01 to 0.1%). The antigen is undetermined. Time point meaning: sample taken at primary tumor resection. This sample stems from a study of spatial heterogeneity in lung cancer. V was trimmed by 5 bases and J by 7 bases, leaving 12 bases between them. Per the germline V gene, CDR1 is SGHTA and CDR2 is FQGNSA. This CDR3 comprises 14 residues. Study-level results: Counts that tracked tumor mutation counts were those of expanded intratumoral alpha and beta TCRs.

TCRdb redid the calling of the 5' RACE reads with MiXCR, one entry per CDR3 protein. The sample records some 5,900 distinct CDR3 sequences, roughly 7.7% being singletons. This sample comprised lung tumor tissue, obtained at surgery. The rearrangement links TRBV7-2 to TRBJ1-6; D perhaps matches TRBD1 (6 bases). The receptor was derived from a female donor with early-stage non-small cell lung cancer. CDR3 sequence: CASSQDRKNSPLHF. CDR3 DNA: TGTGCCAGCAGCCAAGACAGGAAGAATTCACCCCTCCACTTT.